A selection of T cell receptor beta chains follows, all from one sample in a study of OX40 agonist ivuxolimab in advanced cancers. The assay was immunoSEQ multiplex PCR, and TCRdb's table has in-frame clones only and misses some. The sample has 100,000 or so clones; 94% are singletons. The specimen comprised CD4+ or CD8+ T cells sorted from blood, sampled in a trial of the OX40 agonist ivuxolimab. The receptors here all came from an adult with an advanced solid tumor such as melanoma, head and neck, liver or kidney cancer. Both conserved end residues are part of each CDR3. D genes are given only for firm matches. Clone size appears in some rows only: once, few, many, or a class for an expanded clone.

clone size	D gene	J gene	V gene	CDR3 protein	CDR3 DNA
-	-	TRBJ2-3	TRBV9	CASSVAGHQGTDTQYF	TGTGCCAGCAGCGTAGCAGGACATCAGGGTACAGATACGCAGTATTTT
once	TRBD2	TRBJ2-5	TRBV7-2	CASSEFPAGGGETQYF	TGTGCCAGCAGCGAGTTCCCTGCGGGGGGCGGGGAGACCCAGTACTTC
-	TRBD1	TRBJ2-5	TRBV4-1	CASSASGTGGETQYF	TGCGCCAGCAGCGCCTCCGGGACAGGGGGAGAGACCCAGTACTTC
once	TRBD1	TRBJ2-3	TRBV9	CASSARQGSAPTQYF	TGTGCCAGCAGCGCTAGACAGGGCTCAGCTCCTACGCAGTATTTT
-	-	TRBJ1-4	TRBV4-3	CASSQALQAREKLFF	TGCGCCAGCAGCCAAGCTCTGCAGGCGAGGGAAAAACTGTTTTTT
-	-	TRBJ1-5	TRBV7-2	CASSPPGGQGQPQHF	TGTGCCAGCAGCCCCCCCGGGGGGCAAGGTCAGCCCCAGCATTTT
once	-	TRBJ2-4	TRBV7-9	CASSPKVRLAKNIQYF	TGTGCCAGCAGCCCAAAGGTGCGATTAGCCAAAAACATTCAGTACTTC
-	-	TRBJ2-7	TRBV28	CASMASDYEQYF	TGTGCCAGCATGGCTTCCGACTACGAGCAGTACTTC
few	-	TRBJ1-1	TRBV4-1	CASSHPPRQVQPEAFF	TGCGCCAGCAGCCATCCGCCTCGACAGGTCCAGCCCGAAGCTTTCTTT
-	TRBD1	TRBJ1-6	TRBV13	CASSRDRNSPLHF	TGTGCCAGCAGCCGGGACAGGAATTCACCCCTCCACTTT
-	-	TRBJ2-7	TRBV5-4	CASSLAGRATYEQYF	TGTGCCAGCAGCTTGGCGGGCAGAGCAACCTACGAGCAGTACTTC
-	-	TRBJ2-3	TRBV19	CASSPQRSTDTQYF	TGTGCCAGTAGTCCGCAGAGGAGCACAGATACGCAGTATTTT
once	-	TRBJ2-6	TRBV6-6	CASSYWVGGANVLTF	TGTGCCAGCAGTTACTGGGTGGGTGGGGCCAACGTCCTGACTTTC
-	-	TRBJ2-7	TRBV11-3	CASSLVGHSEQYF	TGTGCCAGCAGCTTAGTCGGGCATTCCGAGCAGTACTTC
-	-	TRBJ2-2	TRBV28	CASSLGSLGTGELFF	TGTGCCAGCAGTTTAGGTTCTCTAGGAACCGGGGAGCTGTTTTTT
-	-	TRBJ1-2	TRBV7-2	CASSQIGKYGYTF	TGTGCCAGCAGCCAAATCGGGAAGTATGGCTACACCTTC
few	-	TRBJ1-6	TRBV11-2	CASSLLTDSPLHF	TGTGCCAGCAGCTTATTGACGGATTCACCCCTCCACTTT
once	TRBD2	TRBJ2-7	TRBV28	CASVPGLAGDWGEQYF	TGTGCCAGCGTCCCGGGACTAGCGGGAGATTGGGGCGAGCAGTACTTC
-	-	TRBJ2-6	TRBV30	CAALGTQVFPGANVLTF	TGTGCCGCACTCGGGACACAAGTGTTTCCTGGGGCCAACGTCCTGACTTTC
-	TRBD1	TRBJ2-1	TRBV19	CASSPGTGLLGLYNEQFF	TGTGCCAGTAGTCCCGGGACAGGTCTTCTAGGGCTCTACAATGAGCAGTTCTTC
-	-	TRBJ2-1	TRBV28	CASSLSPPDNEQFF	TGTGCCAGCAGTTTAAGTCCGCCAGACAATGAGCAGTTCTTC
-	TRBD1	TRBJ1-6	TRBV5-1	CASSPGQGWGSPLHF	TGCGCCAGCAGCCCGGGACAGGGCTGGGGTTCACCCCTCCACTTT
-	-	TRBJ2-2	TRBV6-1	CASSEDSGGTGELFF	TGTGCCAGCAGTGAAGATTCGGGCGGCACCGGGGAGCTGTTTTTT
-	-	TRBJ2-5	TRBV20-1	CSASQEETQYF	TGCAGTGCTAGCCAAGAAGAGACCCAGTACTTC
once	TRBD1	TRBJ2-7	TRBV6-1	CASRVDRGRVYEQYF	TGTGCCAGCAGGGTTGACAGGGGAAGAGTCTACGAGCAGTACTTC
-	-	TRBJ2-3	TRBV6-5	CASSYAGLRTDTQYF	TGTGCCAGCAGTTACGCGGGACTTCGCACAGATACGCAGTATTTT